These 14 T cell receptor beta chains were all obtained from the same sample, sequenced in a study of blood T cell repertoires in COVID-19. Profiling relied on immunoSEQ multiplex PCR, and the TCRdb table lists in-frame clones only, not all of them. The data contain roughly 400,000 clones, roughly 90% of them singletons. Sequencing was carried out using PBMCs or T cells enriched from blood (not recorded which). The receptors stem from a woman aged 18-29 years who had been exposed to COVID-19.

The chain combines TRBV2 with TRBJ2-5, with D maybe TRBD2 (7 bases). CDR1 is SNHLY and CDR2 is FYNNEI in the germline V gene. V shed 1 base and J shed 5 bases, with 17 bases lying between them. The CDR3 spans 16 residues. CDR3 sequence reads: CASSEGRGGPEETQYF. The CDR3 DNA is TGTGCCAGCAGTGAAGGGAGGGGGGGACCCGAGGAGACCCAGTACTTC.

V usage is TRBV11-2 and J usage is TRBJ2-5; a possible D gene is TRBD2 (6 bases). Per germline, CDR1 SGHAT and CDR2 FQNNGV. The V gene lost 4 bases and the J gene lost 6 bases, with 18 bases spanning the gap. The CDR3 is made up of 15 amino acids. This CDR3 is CASSSIAGSGKTQYF. CDR3 nucleotide sequence: TGTGCCAGCAGCTCAATTGCGGGGAGCGGAAAGACCCAGTACTTC.

The chain employs TRBV3-1 (or the pseudogene TRBV3-2) and TRBJ2-7, with TRBD1 identical over 7 bases. With 2 bases clipped from V and 6 bases from J, the junction kept 10 bases outside the gene matches. Germline V gene data show CDR1 as LGHDT and CDR2 as YNNKEL (reference sequence). CDR3 size: 15 residues. The CDR3 loop reads CASSQWTGRPLEQYF. The CDR3 DNA reads as TGTGCCAGCAGCCAATGGACAGGTAGGCCGCTCGAGCAGTACTTC.

The chain recombines TRBV7-2 with TRBJ1-3, with a possible D match to TRBD1 (6 bases). V dropped 4 bases and J dropped 4 bases, with 8 bases sitting between them. The CDR3 consists of 13 residues. Germline V CDR1 and CDR2: SGHTA, FQGNSA. CDR3 DNA sequence: TGTGCCAGCAGCTCGGACAGAGGAAACACCATATATTTT. Translated, it gives CASSSDRGNTIYF.

The chain is built from TRBV29-1 and TRBJ2-3; TRBD1 matches 8 bases. The germline V gene encodes CDR1 SQVTM and CDR2 ANQGSEA. Germline trimming cut 8 bases from V and 5 bases from J; bases unmatched to any gene: 6. This CDR3 spans 12 amino acids. Here the CDR3 reads CSFGTGRDTQYF. Written as DNA, the CDR3 is TGCAGCTTCGGGACAGGTCGAGATACGCAGTATTTT.

The chain carries TRBV27 and TRBJ2-7, with D possibly being TRBD1 (5 bases). The germline gives CDR1 MNHEY, CDR2 SMNVEV (reference sequence). The CDR3 is 12 residues long. Trimming cost V 6 bases and J 5 bases, with 11 bases left between them. CDR3 amino acids: CASSGRVNEQYF. DNA for the CDR3: TGTGCCAGCAGCGGCAGGGTGAACGAGCAGTACTTC.

This clone was found a few times. The J gene is TRBJ1-6, the V gene TRBV16, with 7 positions matching TRBD1. Per germline, CDR1 KGHSY and CDR2 FQNENV. The trim removed 4 bases at V and 14 bases at J, leaving 11 bases unmatched. The CDR3 is 14 amino acids. Here the CDR3 DNA reads TGTGCCAGCAGCCCGACAGGGATCCCTAGGTCCCTCCACTTT. Protein product: CASSPTGIPRSLHF. The whole variable domain, remainder taken from reference TRBV16 and TRBJ1-6, is GEEVAQTPKHLVRGEGQKAKLYCAPIKGHSYVFWYQQVLKNEFKFLISFQNENVFDETGMPKERFSAKCLPNSPCSLEIQATKLEDSAVYFCASSPTGIPRSLHFGNGTRLTVT.

The gene calls are TRBV7-2 and TRBJ2-7; maybe TRBD2 (7 bases). Trimming stripped 1 base from V and 2 bases from J, with 15 bases between. The CDR3 runs 16 residues. Germline assignment: CDR1 SGHTA and CDR2 FQGNSA. The CDR3 nucleotides read TGTGCCAGCAGCTTAGGGCTATTGGGGGGGCCCTACGAGCAGTACTTC. Its translation: CASSLGLLGGPYEQYF.

The chain links TRBV2 to TRBJ2-7; D is possibly TRBD2 (5 bases). V lost 4 bases and J lost 6, with 13 bases in between. This CDR3 is 13 amino acids long. Germline CDR1 and CDR2: SNHLY and FYNNEI. The CDR3 nucleotides are TGTGCCAGCAGTGTGAGGGAGTTGGCCGAGCAGTACTTC. This translates into CASSVRELAEQYF.

The J gene is TRBJ2-5, the V gene TRBV18, with 7 positions matching TRBD2. The V gene end was trimmed by 0 bases and the J gene end by 4 bases; junction bases not matched to a gene: 8. Germline CDR1 KGHSH, CDR2 LQKENI. CDR3 length: 16 residues. CDR3 nucleotide sequence: TGTGCCAGCTCACCACCGATGGCGGGAGTAGGAGAGACCCAGTACTTC. Amino acid sequence: CASSPPMAGVGETQYF.

V usage is TRBV28 and J usage is TRBJ1-5, with D unresolved. There are 13 residues in the CDR3. Looked up from germline, CDR1 is MDHEN and CDR2 is SYDVKM. V was cut by 7 bases and J by 0 bases, with 7 bases left in between. CDR3 coding DNA: TGTGCCAGCAATATCCTTAGCAATCAGCCCCAGCATTTT. It is translated as CASNILSNQPQHF. Full variable domain (rest looked up from reference TRBV28 and TRBJ1-5): DVKVTQSSRYLVKRTGEKVFLECVQDMDHENMFWYRQDPGLGLRLIYFSYDVKMKEKGDIPEGYSVSREKKERFSLILESASTNQTSMYLCASNILSNQPQHFGDGTRLSIL.

The chain links TRBV28 to TRBJ1-1; perhaps TRBD1 as D (5 bases). The V gene lost 7 bases and the J gene lost 4 bases, with 19 bases spanning the gap. Germline V gives CDR1 MDHEN, CDR2 SYDVKM. The CDR3 runs 15 residues. CDR3 in amino acids: CASTALGGGTTEAFF. DNA for the CDR3: TGTGCCAGCACCGCCTTGGGAGGAGGGACCACTGAAGCTTTCTTT.

The V and J genes are TRBV7-9 and TRBJ1-6; tentative D call: TRBD1 (6 bases). The CDR3 covers 16 residues. V was shortened by 1 base and J by 3 bases, with 10 bases between the two germline ends. Per the germline V gene, CDR1 is SEHNR and CDR2 is FQNEAQ (reference sequence). CDR3 loop: CASSLGGGDYNSPLHF. CDR3 DNA sequence: TGTGCCAGCAGCTTAGGGGGGGGCGACTATAATTCACCCCTCCACTTT.

The CDR3 sequence: CASSDPNPQPQGRGNTIYF. The CDR3 bases are TGCGCCAGCAGTGACCCAAACCCCCAACCACAGGGGCGAGGAAACACCATATATTTT. The chain couples TRBV10-1 to TRBJ1-3, with 7 bases lining up with TRBD1. Trimming took 3 bases from V and 4 from J; bases not matched to a gene: 18. The CDR3 runs to 19 residues. In germline, CDR1 is WNHNN, CDR2 SYGVQD (reference sequence).